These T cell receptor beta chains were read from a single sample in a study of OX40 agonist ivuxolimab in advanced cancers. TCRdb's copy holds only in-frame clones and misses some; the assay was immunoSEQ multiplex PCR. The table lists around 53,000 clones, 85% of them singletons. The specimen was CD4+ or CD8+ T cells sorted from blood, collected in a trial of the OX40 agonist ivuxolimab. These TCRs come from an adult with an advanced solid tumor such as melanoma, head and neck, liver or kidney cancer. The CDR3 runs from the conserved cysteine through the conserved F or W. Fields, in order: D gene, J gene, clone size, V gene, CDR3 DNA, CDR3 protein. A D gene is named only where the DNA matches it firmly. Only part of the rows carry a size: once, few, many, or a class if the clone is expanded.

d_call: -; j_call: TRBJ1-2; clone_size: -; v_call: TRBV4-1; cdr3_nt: TGCGCCAGCAGCGTCGGACAGAACTATGGCTACACCTTC; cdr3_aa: CASSVGQNYGYTF
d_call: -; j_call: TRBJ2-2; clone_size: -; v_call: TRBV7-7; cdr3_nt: TGTGCCAGCAGCTTAACCCGCACCGGGGAGCTGTTTTTT; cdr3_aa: CASSLTRTGELFF
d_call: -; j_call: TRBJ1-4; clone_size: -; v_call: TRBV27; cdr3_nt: TGTGCCAGCAGTTCCAGGACCTGGCGTGAAAAACTGTTTTTT; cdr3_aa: CASSSRTWREKLFF
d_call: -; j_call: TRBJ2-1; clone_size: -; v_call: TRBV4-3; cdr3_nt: TGCGCCAGCAGCCAGACTTCTGGCTCCTACAATGAGCAGTTCTTC; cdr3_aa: CASSQTSGSYNEQFF
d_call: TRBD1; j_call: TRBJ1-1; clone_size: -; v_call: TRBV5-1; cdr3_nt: TGCGCCAGCAGCGGAACAGGGGGCAGGGCTGAAGCTTTCTTT; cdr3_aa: CASSGTGGRAEAFF
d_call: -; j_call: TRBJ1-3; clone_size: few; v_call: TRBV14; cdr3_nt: TGTGCCAGCAGCCTCATCCGTGCAGGAAACACCATATATTTT; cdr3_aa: CASSLIRAGNTIYF
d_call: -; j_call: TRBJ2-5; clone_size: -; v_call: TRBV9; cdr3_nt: TGTGCCAGCAGCGTAGACATGGCAGTTCAAGAGGCCCAGTACTTC; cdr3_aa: CASSVDMAVQEAQYF
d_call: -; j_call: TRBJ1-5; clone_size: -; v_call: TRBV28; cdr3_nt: TGTGCCAGCAGTTCCCCACGGGACGGGGAGGCCAATCAGCCCCAGCATTTT; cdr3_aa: CASSSPRDGEANQPQHF
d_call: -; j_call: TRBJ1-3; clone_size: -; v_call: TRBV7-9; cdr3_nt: TGTGCCAGCAGCTTACCAGGGAAGTCTGGAAACACCATATATTTT; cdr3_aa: CASSLPGKSGNTIYF
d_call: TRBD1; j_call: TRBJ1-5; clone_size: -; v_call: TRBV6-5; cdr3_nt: TGTGCCAGCAGTGACGACAGGGTCGATCAGCCCCAGCATTTT; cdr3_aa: CASSDDRVDQPQHF
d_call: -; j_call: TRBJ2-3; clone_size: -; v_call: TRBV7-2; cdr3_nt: TGTGCCAGCAGCTTAGTTAGCTTCCCAGATACGCAGTATTTT; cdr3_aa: CASSLVSFPDTQYF
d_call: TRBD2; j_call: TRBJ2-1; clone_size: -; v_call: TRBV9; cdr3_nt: TGTGCCAGCAGCGGCCCCGGGACTAGCGGGGGGGGAAGCTCCTACAATGAGCAGTTCTTC; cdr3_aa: CASSGPGTSGGGSSYNEQFF
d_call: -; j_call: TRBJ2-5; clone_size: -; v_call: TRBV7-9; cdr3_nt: TGTGCCAGCAGCTTGTCGACTAGTGATCCACAAGAGACCCAGTACTTC; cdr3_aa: CASSLSTSDPQETQYF
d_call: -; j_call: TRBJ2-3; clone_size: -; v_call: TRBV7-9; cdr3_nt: TGTGCCAGCAGCCTACAGGAGGGTAGGACAGATACGCAGTATTTT; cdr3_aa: CASSLQEGRTDTQYF
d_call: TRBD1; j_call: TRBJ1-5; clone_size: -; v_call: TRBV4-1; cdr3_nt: TGCGCCAGCAGCCCCGGGACAGCTAGCAATCAGCCCCAGCATTTT; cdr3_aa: CASSPGTASNQPQHF
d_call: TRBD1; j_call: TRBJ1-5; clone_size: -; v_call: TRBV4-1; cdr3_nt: TGCGCCAGCAGCCCAGGGGGATTCGAATGGGAGCCCCAGCATTTT; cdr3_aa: CASSPGGFEWEPQHF
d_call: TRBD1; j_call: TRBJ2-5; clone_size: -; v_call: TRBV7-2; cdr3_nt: TGTGCCAGCAGCCGCCGGGACAGGGAGATCCAAGAGACCCAGTACTTC; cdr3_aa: CASSRRDREIQETQYF
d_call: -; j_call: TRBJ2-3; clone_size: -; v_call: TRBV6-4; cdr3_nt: TGTGCCAGCAGTGACTCTGGTAACACAGATACGCAGTATTTT; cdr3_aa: CASSDSGNTDTQYF
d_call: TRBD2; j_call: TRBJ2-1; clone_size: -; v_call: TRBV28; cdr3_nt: TGTGCCAGCAGTTTAGCCCGGGAGGGGAGCTCCTACAATGAGCAGTTCTTC; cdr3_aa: CASSLAREGSSYNEQFF
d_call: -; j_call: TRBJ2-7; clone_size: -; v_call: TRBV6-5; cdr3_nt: TGTGCCAGCTCATATCAAAACGAGCAGTACTTC; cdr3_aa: CASSYQNEQYF
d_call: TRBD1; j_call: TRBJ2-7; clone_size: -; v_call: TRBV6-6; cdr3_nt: TGTGCCACCGCGGGACAGGGGGTTTTAGGCTCCTACGAGCAGTACTTC; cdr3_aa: CATAGQGVLGSYEQYF
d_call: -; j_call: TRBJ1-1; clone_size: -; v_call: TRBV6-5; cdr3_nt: TGTGCCAGCAGTCCGGTTTCAGGTGCTGAAGCTTTCTTT; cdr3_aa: CASSPVSGAEAFF
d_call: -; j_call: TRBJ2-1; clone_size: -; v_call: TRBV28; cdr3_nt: TGTGCCAGCAGTTGGACCGGAGAGGTCAATGAGCAGTTCTTC; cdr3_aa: CASSWTGEVNEQFF
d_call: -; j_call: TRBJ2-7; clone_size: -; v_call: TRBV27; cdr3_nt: TGTGCCAGCAGTCCCTTCGCGGATCAGGCCTACGAGCAGTACTTC; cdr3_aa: CASSPFADQAYEQYF
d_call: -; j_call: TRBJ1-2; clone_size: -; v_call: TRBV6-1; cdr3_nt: TGTGCCAGCAGTGAAGCAGGAAAGGGAATAAAGGGCTACACCTTC; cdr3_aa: CASSEAGKGIKGYTF
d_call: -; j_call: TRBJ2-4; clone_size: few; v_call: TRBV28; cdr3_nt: TGTGCCAGCAGTAACAGGGTGGTGGCCAAAAACATTCAGTACTTC; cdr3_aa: CASSNRVVAKNIQYF
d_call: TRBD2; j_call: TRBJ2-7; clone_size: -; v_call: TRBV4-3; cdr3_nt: TGCGCCAGCAGCCAAGAGTCTAGCGGGGGGGACGAGCAGTACTTC; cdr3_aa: CASSQESSGGDEQYF
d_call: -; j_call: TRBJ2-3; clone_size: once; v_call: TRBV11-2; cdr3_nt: TGTGCCAGCAGCCCCACTTCGGGGGGCTGGACAGATACGCAGTATTTT; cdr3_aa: CASSPTSGGWTDTQYF
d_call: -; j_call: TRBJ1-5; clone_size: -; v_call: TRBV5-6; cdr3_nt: TGTGCCAGCAGCTTTGGGACTCAGCCCCAGCATTTT; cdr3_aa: CASSFGTQPQHF
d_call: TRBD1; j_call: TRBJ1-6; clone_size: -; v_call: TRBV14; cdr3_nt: TGTGCCAGCAGCTTGACAGGGAATTCACCCCTCCACTTT; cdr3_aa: CASSLTGNSPLHF
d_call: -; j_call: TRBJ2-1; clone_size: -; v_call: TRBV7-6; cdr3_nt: TGTGCCAGCAGCTCAGAGGAAGATGAGCAGTTCTTC; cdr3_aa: CASSSEEDEQFF
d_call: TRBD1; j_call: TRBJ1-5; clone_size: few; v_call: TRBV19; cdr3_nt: TGTGCCAGTAGTGGGGACAGGGGAGTTAGTCAGCCCCAGCATTTT; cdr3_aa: CASSGDRGVSQPQHF
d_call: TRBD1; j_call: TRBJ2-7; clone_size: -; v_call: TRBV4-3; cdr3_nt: TGCGCCAGCAGCCGCAGACAGGGTGGGACCTACGAGCAGTACTTC; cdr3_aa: CASSRRQGGTYEQYF
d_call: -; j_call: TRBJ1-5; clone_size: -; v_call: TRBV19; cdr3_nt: TGTGCCAGTGGGCGGGACGTGAGCAATCAGCCCCAGCATTTT; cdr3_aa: CASGRDVSNQPQHF
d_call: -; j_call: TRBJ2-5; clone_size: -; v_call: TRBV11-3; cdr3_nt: TGTGCCAGCAGCTTGACAATTGAGGGGGGAAACCAAGAGACCCAGTACTTC; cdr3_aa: CASSLTIEGGNQETQYF
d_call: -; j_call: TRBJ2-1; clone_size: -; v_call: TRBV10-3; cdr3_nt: TGTGCCATCAGTGATCAGGGACCCAACAATGAGCAGTTCTTC; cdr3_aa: CAISDQGPNNEQFF
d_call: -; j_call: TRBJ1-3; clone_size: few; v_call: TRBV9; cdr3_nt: TGTGCCAGCAGCGTAGATGGCCGGAGCTCTGGAAACACCATATATTTT; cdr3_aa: CASSVDGRSSGNTIYF
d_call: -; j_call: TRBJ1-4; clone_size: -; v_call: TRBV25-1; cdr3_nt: TGTGCCAGCGTGGGGGTCGAAAAACTGTTTTTT; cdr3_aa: CASVGVEKLFF
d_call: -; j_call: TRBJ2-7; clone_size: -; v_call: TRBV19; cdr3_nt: TGTGCCAGTAGTATCGGGGCCTCGGAGCAGTACTTC; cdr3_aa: CASSIGASEQYF
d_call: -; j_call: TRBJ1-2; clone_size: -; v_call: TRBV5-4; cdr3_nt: TGTGCCAGCAGCTTCGGGGGCTCCGACTATGGCTACACCTTC; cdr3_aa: CASSFGGSDYGYTF
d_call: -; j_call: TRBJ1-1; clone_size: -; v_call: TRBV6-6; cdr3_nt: TGTGCCAGCAGTTACGAGGCTGAAGCTTTCTTT; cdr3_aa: CASSYEAEAFF
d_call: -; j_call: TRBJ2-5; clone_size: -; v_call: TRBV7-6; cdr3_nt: TGTGCCAGCAGCTTGAACAGGGAAGAGACCCAGTACTTC; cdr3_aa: CASSLNREETQYF
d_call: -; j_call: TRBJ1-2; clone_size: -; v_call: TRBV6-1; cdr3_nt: TGTGCCAGCACCCTGGGAGGGTGGGACGGCTACACCTTC; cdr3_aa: CASTLGGWDGYTF
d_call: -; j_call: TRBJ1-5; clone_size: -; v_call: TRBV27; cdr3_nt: TGTGCCAGCAGTTTTGGGGCAGGGTTCGGCAATCAGCCCCAGCATTTT; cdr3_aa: CASSFGAGFGNQPQHF
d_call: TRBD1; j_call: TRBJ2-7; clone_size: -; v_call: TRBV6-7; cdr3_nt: TGTGCCAGCAGTTACAACAGACGGACAGGGGTCCACGAGCAGTACTTC; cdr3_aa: CASSYNRRTGVHEQYF
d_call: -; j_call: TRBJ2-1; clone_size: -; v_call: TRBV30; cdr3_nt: TGTGCCTGGAGAACCCCGATTGAGCAGTTCTTC; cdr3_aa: CAWRTPIEQFF
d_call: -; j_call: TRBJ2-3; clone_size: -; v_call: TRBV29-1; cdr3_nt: TGCAGCCCTCCCTGTTCGGGGACAGATACGCAGTATTTT; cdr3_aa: CSPPCSGTDTQYF
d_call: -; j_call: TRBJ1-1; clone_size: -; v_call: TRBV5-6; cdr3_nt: TGTGCCAGCAGCGCGGACAGTTACACTGAAGCTTTCTTT; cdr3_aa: CASSADSYTEAFF
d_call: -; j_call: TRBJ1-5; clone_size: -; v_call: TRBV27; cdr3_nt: TGTGCCAGCCGCACTCTTTATAGCAATCAGCCCCAGCATTTT; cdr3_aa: CASRTLYSNQPQHF
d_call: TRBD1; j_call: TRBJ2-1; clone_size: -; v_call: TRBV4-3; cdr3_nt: TGCGCCAGCAGCGCGGGACAGGGGGCACAGCAGTTCTTC; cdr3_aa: CASSAGQGAQQFF
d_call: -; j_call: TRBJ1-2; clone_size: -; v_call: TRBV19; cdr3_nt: TGTGCCAGTACCGCGACCTTAGTGGATGGCTACACCTTC; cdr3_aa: CASTATLVDGYTF
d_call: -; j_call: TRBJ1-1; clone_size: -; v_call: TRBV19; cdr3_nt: TGTGCCAGTAGTATCGGGGGTTGGAACACTGAAGCTTTCTTT; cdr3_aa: CASSIGGWNTEAFF
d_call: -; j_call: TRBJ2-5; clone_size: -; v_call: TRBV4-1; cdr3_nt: TGCGCCAGCAGCCAAGTTCTTACCGGGACAAAAGAGACCCAGTACTTC; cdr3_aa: CASSQVLTGTKETQYF
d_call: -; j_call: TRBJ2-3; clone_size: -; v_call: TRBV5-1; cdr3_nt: TGCGCCAGCAGCGACTGGGACATGGAAAGCACAGATACGCAGTATTTT; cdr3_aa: CASSDWDMESTDTQYF
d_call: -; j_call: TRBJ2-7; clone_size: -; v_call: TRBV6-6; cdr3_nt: TGTGCCAGCAGTTCTGGACAGACCCTAGAGCAGTACTTC; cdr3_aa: CASSSGQTLEQYF
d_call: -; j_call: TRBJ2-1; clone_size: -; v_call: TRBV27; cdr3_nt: TGTGCCAGCAGCACAGATCAACGCTCCTACAATGAGCAGTTCTTC; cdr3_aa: CASSTDQRSYNEQFF
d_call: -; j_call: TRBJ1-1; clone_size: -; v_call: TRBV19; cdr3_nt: TGTGCCAGTAGCAGTGTACAGGGAATGAACACTGAAGCTTTCTTT; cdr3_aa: CASSSVQGMNTEAFF
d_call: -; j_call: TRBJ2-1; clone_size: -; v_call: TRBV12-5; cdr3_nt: TGTGCTAGTGGTACGGGACATTTCTCCTACAATGAGCAGTTCTTC; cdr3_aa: CASGTGHFSYNEQFF
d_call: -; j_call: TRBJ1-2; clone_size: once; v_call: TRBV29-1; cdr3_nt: TGCAGCGTTGGTGCCGGGAGTGGGGGTGGCTACACCTTC; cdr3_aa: CSVGAGSGGGYTF